This T cell receptor (beta chain) came from a study of Ad26.COV2.S vaccination and SARS-CoV-2 variants. On the study more broadly: Vaccine-arm donor from the placebo-controlled COV1001 Ad26.COV2.S trial.

The CDR3 is 15 amino acids. Germline-derived CDR1 and CDR2 are SGHRS and YFSETQ. V was clipped by 0 bases and J by 2 bases, with 12 bases between them. Libraries were prepared by immunoSEQ multiplex PCR; TCRdb keeps only in-frame clonotypes and omits some of them. The data contain about 350,000 clones, 80% to 90% of them singletons. As to treatment: around 19 received Ad26.COV2.S at low or high dose, single or two shots; a few received placebo; per-sample allocation not given. The samples were gathered on day 63 after the first injection of vaccine or placebo. Source: peripheral blood, taken in a trial of Ad26.COV2.S vaccine versus placebo. The clonotype comes from a person between 18 and 65 years old who received the Ad26.COV2.S COVID-19 vaccine or a placebo. V and J are TRBV5-1 and TRBJ2-7, with D tentatively TRBD1 (6 bases). The CDR3 sequence is CASSLVGDTAYEQYF. CDR3 nucleotide sequence: TGCGCCAGCAGCTTGGTAGGGGACACCGCCTACGAGCAGTACTTC.